The TCR beta chain under discussion was sequenced for a study of T cell repertoires in cytomegalovirus infection (dated by TCRdb to about 2019). At the level of the whole study: Donor HLA type was relevant to the analysis, as public TCR beta signatures indicated carriage of CMV infection together with the matching HLA type.

The listed sequencing device is Illumina HiSeq 1500. Using fastp trimming at Q25 and MiXCR clonotype assembly, TCRdb reanalyzed the public sequencing data and kept in-frame beta chains. Every distinct CDR3 protein forms one entry, paired with its most common genes and DNA. Here the sample has about 400,000 distinct CDR3 sequences; 18% occur a single time. Clones ranked in the top ten supply approximately 10% of the sample. What the authors observed across the whole study: The ex vivo response was dominated by HLA-C-restricted CMV-specific TCR beta clonotypes, which also provided the single most frequent clonotype in two of eight donors. Cumulative frequency of public TCR beta family members discriminated carriers of CMV infection plus the relevant HLA type in this cohort and an independent roughly 350-donor cohort.

Worth noting for this clonotype: Its antigen is currently not known. Base qualities are missing; no much larger clone stands one base away.

The germline V gene (reference sequence) gives CDR1 as DFQATT and CDR2 as SNEGSKA. The CDR3 has 14 amino acids, counting the end cysteine and phenylalanine. The only DNA kept is the CDR3, 42 bases in frame from the first base. V drops 5 bases and J drops 1 base, leaving 14 bases in between. The material sequenced was PBMCs. This TCR came from a human donor in good health (CMV status not recorded). Some clones in this sample may be carry-over from other donors' samples. The V gene is TRBV20-1 and the J gene is TRBJ1-1; the D gene lacks a confident call. At the DNA level, the sequence is TGCAGTGCTTTCCGCCGGGCCGCGAACACTGAAGCTTTCTTT. This encodes CSAFRRAANTEAFF.